The present entry profiles one TCR beta chain with its context. The sample comes from a study of T-cell reconstitution after alpha-beta-depleted transplantation in children. Unique molecular identifiers were used to barcode this TCRbeta library. Via MiXCR, TCRdb re-called the PCR reads, giving one row per CDR3 protein. The table records about 980,000 distinct CDR3 sequences, about 29% of them present only once. The sequences come from PBMCs, mostly from graft donor cells, collected 360 days after TCRalphabeta/CD19-depleted stem cell transplant. This TCR came from a boy in the first two years of life who had a stem cell transplant for SCID, so the T cells may come from the graft donor.

CDR3 in DNA: TGTGCCACCAGCAGAGGCCGGCAGGAGGGTGAAAAACTGTTTTTT. It codes for CATSRGRQEGEKLFF. The chain is built from TRBV15 and TRBJ1-4, with D unclear. The CDR3 consists of 15 residues. V lost 1 base and J 7 bases, leaving 13 bases between the germline ends. CDR1 LNHNV and CDR2 YYDKDF come from the germline V gene (reference sequence).